Following are 27 T cell receptor beta chains from one sample sequenced in a study of T cell responses to AZD1222 COVID-19 vaccine. TCRdb's copy holds only in-frame clones and misses some; the assay was immunoSEQ multiplex PCR. The sample lists roughly 180,000 clones, around 90% occurring once. The material was peripheral blood, obtained 28 days after the second AZD1222 dose. All receptors derive from an adult who received the AZD1222 COVID-19 vaccine.

The chain carries TRBV7-2 and TRBJ2-3; 7 positions agree with TRBD1. V gave up 5 bases and J gave up 4 bases; unmatched junction bases: 3. Germline lookup yields CDR1 SGHTA and CDR2 FQGNSA. CDR3 length: 13 residues. The CDR3 DNA reads TGTGCCAGCAGCGTGACAGGGCCAGATACGCAGTATTTT. It translates to CASSVTGPDTQYF.

V and J are TRBV5-1 and TRBJ2-2; 7 bases match TRBD2. The CDR3 length is 15 residues. In germline, CDR1 is SGHRS, CDR2 YFSETQ. After removal of 2 bases from V and 3 bases from J, the junction contained 4 bases not matched to a gene. The CDR3 DNA is TGCGCCAGCAGCTTCAGCCTAGCGGACACCGGGGAGCTGTTTTTT. This gives the protein CASSFSLADTGELFF.

This chain links TRBV2 with TRBJ1-5, with 9 bases fitting TRBD1. This CDR3 is 14 amino acids long. The V segment lost 7 bases and the J segment 6 bases; nucleotides outside the gene matches: 7. Germline CDR1 is SNHLY and CDR2 is FYNNEI. The CDR3 is CASNRDRDAQPQHF. CDR3 nucleotide sequence: TGTGCCAGCAATAGGGACAGGGATGCTCAGCCCCAGCATTTT.

This rearrangement joins TRBV18 to TRBJ2-7; the D is unclear. The V end lost 6 bases, the J end lost 0 bases, and 9 bases lay between the germline ends. Per germline, CDR1 KGHSH and CDR2 LQKENI. The CDR3 runs 13 residues. The DNA for the CDR3 is TGTGCCAGCTCTCCGGCCCGCTCCTACGAGCAGTACTTC. Translating it yields CASSPARSYEQYF.

This clone showed up just a few times. The chain is built from TRBV12-3 or TRBV12-4 and TRBJ2-7, with unresolved D. Trimming stripped 7 bases from V and 2 bases from J, with 9 bases between. CDR3 size: 12 residues. In nucleotides, the CDR3 is TGTGCCAGCACCTCCCAACCCTACGAGCAGTACTTC. The encoded protein is CASTSQPYEQYF.

The V call is TRBV2, the J call TRBJ2-7; TRBD1 matches at 7 bases. This CDR3 is 14 amino acids long. Germline V CDR1 and CDR2: SNHLY, FYNNEI. The V and J ends lost 11 bases and 0 bases, in that order; junction bases with no gene match: 10. The CDR3 bases are TGTGCCGGCTACGCAACAGGGGACTCCTACGAGCAGTACTTC. Encoded protein: CAGYATGDSYEQYF.

V gene TRBV6-5 combines with J gene TRBJ1-2; the D gene is possibly TRBD1 (5 bases). Trimming pared 7 bases from V and 7 bases from J, leaving 16 bases between. Germline CDR1 is MNHEY and CDR2 is SVGAGI. This CDR3 is built from 13 residues. Here the CDR3 reads CASTSRVSGGYTF. For the CDR3, the DNA is TGTGCCAGCACCAGCAGGGTTTCGGGTGGCTACACCTTC.

This chain joins TRBV3-1 (or the pseudogene TRBV3-2) and TRBJ1-2; D is undetermined. Germline V lookup: CDR1 LGHDT, CDR2 YNNKEL (reference sequence). The CDR3 covers 12 residues. V was pared by 0 bases and J by 7 bases, with 6 bases between. The CDR3 is CASSQDVAGYTF. CDR3 nucleotide sequence: TGTGCCAGCAGCCAAGATGTGGCTGGCTACACCTTC.

This chain joins TRBV7-2 and TRBJ1-2; 8 bases map to TRBD1. Trimming at V came to 6 bases and at J to 8 bases, leaving 8 bases not matched to a gene. Germline CDR1 SGHTA, CDR2 FQGNSA. This CDR3 is 13 amino acids long. In DNA, the CDR3 is TGTGCCAGCAGGTCCGACAGGGGAGGGGGCTACACCTTC. Translation gives CASRSDRGGGYTF.

The chain links TRBV12-3 or TRBV12-4 to TRBJ2-7, with D tentatively TRBD1 (5 bases). Deletions cut 2 bases from V and 6 bases from J, with 11 bases between. This CDR3 is built from 13 residues. CDR3 amino acids: CASSLSQGSEQYF. CDR3 nucleotides: TGTGCCAGCAGTTTAAGTCAGGGTAGCGAGCAGTACTTC.

This chain links TRBV27 with TRBJ2-7, with no clear D. This CDR3 spans 13 amino acids. V shed 1 base and J shed 3 bases, with 7 bases lying between them. CDR1 and CDR2 from the germline V gene are MNHEY and SMNVEV (reference sequence). The CDR3 nucleotides read TGTGCCAGCAGTTTATTTCCGAACTACGAGCAGTACTTC. This translates into CASSLFPNYEQYF.

The rearrangement uses TRBV23-1 and TRBJ1-2; no firm D call. TRBV23-1 is an ORF, with its function uncertain. This CDR3 is built from 13 residues. V lost 0 bases and J 5 bases, leaving 7 bases between the germline ends. For the CDR3, the DNA is TGCGCCAGCAGTCAATCATCCGGGTATGGCTACACCTTC. As protein: CASSQSSGYGYTF.

The rearrangement joins TRBV5-4 to TRBJ1-2, with 10 bases lining up with TRBD1. The germline gives CDR1 SGHNT, CDR2 YYREEE (reference sequence). With 4 bases clipped from V and 3 bases from J, the junction kept 3 bases outside the gene matches. The CDR3 has 14 residues. CDR3 DNA: TGTGCCAGCAGCGCGGGACAGGGGTACTATGGCTACACCTTC. Its translation: CASSAGQGYYGYTF.

V and J are TRBV29-1 and TRBJ2-7; D unclear. Germline CDR1 SQVTM, CDR2 ANQGSEA. CDR3 size: 14 residues. V gave up 4 bases and J gave up 5 bases, with 18 bases separating them. CDR3 amino acids: CSVVGPGRRNEQYF. The CDR3 nucleotides read TGCAGCGTTGTAGGTCCTGGCAGGAGAAACGAGCAGTACTTC.

The chain uses TRBV7-6 and TRBJ1-4; possibly TRBD1 for D (6 bases). CDR1 is SGHVS, CDR2 FNYEAQ, per germline. Trimming left V 1 base short and J 5 bases short, with 11 bases between. The CDR3 is made up of 15 amino acids. CDR3 DNA sequence: TGTGCCAGCAGCTTAGGGTCGGGGGCGAATGAAAAACTGTTTTTT. Encoded protein: CASSLGSGANEKLFF.

V and J are TRBV14 and TRBJ2-7, with D uncertain. Trimming cost V 0 bases and J 2 bases, with 11 bases left between them. Germline-derived CDR1 and CDR2 are SGHDN and FVKESK. There are 15 residues in the CDR3. The CDR3 loop is CASSQDVGNAYEQYF. CDR3 DNA: TGTGCCAGCAGCCAAGATGTTGGGAACGCCTACGAGCAGTACTTC.

The chain couples TRBV3-1 (or the pseudogene TRBV3-2) to TRBJ1-5, with 10 bases that match TRBD1. CDR1 is LGHDT, CDR2 YNNKEL, per germline (reference sequence). With 4 bases clipped from V and 6 bases from J, the junction kept 6 bases outside the gene matches. The CDR3 spans 15 residues. The CDR3 loop is CASSPTGGAPQPQHF. The CDR3 DNA reads TGTGCCAGCAGCCCGACAGGGGGCGCCCCTCAGCCCCAGCATTTT.

The V and J genes are TRBV4-1 and TRBJ2-2, with a possible D match to TRBD1 (5 bases). The CDR3 is 17 residues long. The germline CDR1 and CDR2 sequences are MGHRA and YSYEKL. V was trimmed by 4 bases and J by 0 bases, leaving 15 bases between them. The chain's CDR3 is CASSPYGASTNTGELFF. The DNA for the CDR3 is TGCGCCAGCAGCCCCTATGGGGCCAGCACGAACACCGGGGAGCTGTTTTTT.

The chain combines TRBV4-2 with TRBJ2-1; 9 bases are shared with TRBD2. Germline trimming cut 0 bases from V and 6 bases from J; bases unmatched to any gene: 9. There are 17 residues in the CDR3. From germline, CDR1 is LGHNA and CDR2 YNFKEQ. DNA of the CDR3: TGTGCCAGCAGCCAAGAAATCGCGGGAGGGCCCCTCAATGAGCAGTTCTTC. As protein: CASSQEIAGGPLNEQFF.

The CDR3, as DNA: TGCGCCAGCAGCCAGGGGGACGGGGGCGCAGGATATGGCTACACCTTC. Translated, it gives CASSQGDGGAGYGYTF. The rearrangement links TRBV4-3 to TRBJ1-2, with a tentative D call TRBD1 (6 bases). Trimming pared 3 bases from V and 5 bases from J, leaving 19 bases between. CDR3 length: 16 residues. Germline CDR1 LGHNA, CDR2 YSLEER.

This chain joins TRBV18 and TRBJ1-4, with 7 bases that match TRBD1. Germline lookup yields CDR1 KGHSH and CDR2 LQKENI. The CDR3 runs to 13 residues. Trimming at V came to 8 bases and at J to 5 bases, leaving 5 bases not matched to a gene. CDR3 sequence reads: CASQTGRNEKLFF. CDR3 DNA sequence: TGTGCCAGCCAGACAGGGAGGAATGAAAAACTGTTTTTT.

This clone appeared once. The CDR3 protein is CASSSRRNYGYTF. CDR3 nucleotides: TGTGCCAGCAGTTCTCGACGGAATTATGGCTACACCTTC. This sequence joins TRBV6-5 and TRBJ1-2, with unresolved D. This CDR3 contains 13 residues. Germline values: CDR1 MNHEY, CDR2 SVGAGI. V lost 4 bases and J 5 bases, leaving 11 bases between the germline ends.

This clone was seen only a few times. The V call is TRBV9, the J call TRBJ2-1; 8 bases map to TRBD1. With 0 bases clipped from V and 4 bases from J, the junction kept 3 bases outside the gene matches. The CDR3 sequence is 15 residues long. The germline V gene has CDR1 SGDLS and CDR2 YYNGEE. This CDR3 is CASSVAGTGYNEQFF. CDR3 bases: TGTGCCAGCAGCGTAGCAGGGACAGGATACAATGAGCAGTTCTTC.

The table lists this clone with a few counts. The chain carries TRBV15 and TRBJ1-1; unclear D gene. V lost 0 bases, J lost 0 bases, and 11 bases lay in between. The germline gives CDR1 LNHNV, CDR2 YYDKDF (reference sequence). CDR3 length: 16 amino acids. The CDR3 DNA is TGTGCCACCAGCAGAGAGGCGAGGGAACTGAACACTGAAGCTTTCTTT. Translating gives CATSREARELNTEAFF.

This chain uses TRBV5-6 with TRBJ2-2, with D unclear. V was shortened by 6 bases and J by 6 bases, with 12 bases between the two germline ends. Germline assignment: CDR1 SGHDT and CDR2 YYEEEE. The CDR3 spans 13 residues. The CDR3 DNA sequence: TGTGCCAGCACCCCTGGTGGATCCGGGGAGCTGTTTTTT. Protein: CASTPGGSGELFF. The full variable domain, its missing parts supplied by reference TRBV5-6 and TRBJ2-2, is DAGVTQSPTHLIKTRGQQVTLRCSPKSGHDTVSWYQQALGQGPQFIFQYYEEEERQRGNFPDRFSGHQFPNYSSELNVNALLLGDSALYLCASTPGGSGELFFGEGSRLTVL.

The J gene is TRBJ1-5, the V gene TRBV4-1; 7 bases are a match to TRBD1. The J segment lost 5 bases and the V segment lost 1 base, leaving 5 bases of the junction unmatched. The CDR3 extends over 15 amino acids. CDR1 MGHRA and CDR2 YSYEKL come from the germline V gene. CDR3 amino acids: CASSQGTGPDQPQHF. CDR3 bases: TGCGCCAGCAGCCAAGGGACAGGCCCCGATCAGCCCCAGCATTTT.

The rearrangement links TRBV18 to TRBJ2-5; no definite D call. The V end was cut by 3 bases, the J end by 2 bases, with 13 bases between. CDR1 is KGHSH, CDR2 LQKENI, per germline. The CDR3 is 15 residues long. In nucleotides, the CDR3 is TGTGCCAGCTCACCTCCGGTTGTGGCGCAAGAGACCCAGTACTTC. Protein product: CASSPPVVAQETQYF.